Below, 3 T cell receptor beta chains from the same sample are listed, as sequenced in a study of cytomegalovirus exposure and HLA in healthy donors (dated 2017 in TCRdb). The library was prepared using the immunoSEQ multiplex PCR assay. For the multiplex PCR, a mixture combining 60 forward primers for TCR Vbeta segments and 13 reverse primers for TCR Jbeta segments was used. Here the immuneACCESS table is served through TCRdb, limited to in-frame sequences with V and J called. Missing clones are a known gap in these copies; in checked studies unresolved V genes cover under half, and the rest lacks a known reason. This sample holds some 69,000 clones; 65% to 85% were observed only once. The ten biggest clones cover less than 3% of the sample. Source material: PBMCs. The source is a woman in her twenties or thirties in good health and CMV-seronegative.

V gene TRBV6-6 combines with J gene TRBJ1-1, with D uncertain. This CDR3 is built from 14 residues. Per the germline V gene, CDR1 is MNHNY and CDR2 is SVGAGI (reference sequence). Trimming stripped 0 bases from V and 5 bases from J, with 10 bases between. The CDR3, as DNA: TGTGCCAGCAGTTACTCGAACCCGGGGACTGAAGCTTTCTTT. This translates into CASSYSNPGTEAFF.

This clone was seen a handful of times. The rearrangement links TRBV21-1 to TRBJ2-7; TRBD1, as called in the table, went unchecked against the DNA. TRBV21-1 is a recognized pseudogene. This CDR3 has 14 amino acids. CDR3 loop: CASSKNWTGDEQYV. The CDR3 bases are TGTGCCAGCAGCAAAAATTGGACAGGGGACGAGCAGTACGTC.

The chain uses TRBV5-6 and TRBJ2-7; TRBD1 matches 7 bases. The CDR3 contains 15 residues. Germline V gene sequence: CDR1 SGHDT, CDR2 YYEEEE. V was clipped by 0 bases and J by 2 bases; unmatched bases: 5. The CDR3 is CASSLVRDRPYEQYF. CDR3 DNA: TGTGCCAGCAGCTTGGTTAGGGACAGACCCTACGAGCAGTACTTC.